Below are 23 T cell receptor beta chains sequenced from a single sample in a study of T-cell reconstitution after alpha-beta-depleted transplantation in children (dated by TCRdb to the mid-2010s). The treatment or condition label for this specimen denotes: allogeneic hematopoietic cell transplantation with graft depleted of TCRalphabeta T cells and CD19 B cells. Library preparation used PCR. Sequencing took place on an Illumina HiSeq 2500. To normalize quantification of the TCRbeta repertoire, the TCR libraries were built with molecular barcoding that relied on unique molecular identifiers. The public reads were reanalyzed by TCRdb: fastp trimming at Q25, MiXCR alignment, in-frame beta chains only. Duplicate CDR3 protein sequences are folded into a single record with the most common DNA and genes. Here the sample has 700,000 to 850,000 distinct CDR3 sequences; 15% to 20% occur a single time. The ten largest clones represent roughly 5% of the sample.

This material consisted of PBMCs, mostly from graft donor cells, taken 360 days after TCRalphabeta/CD19-depleted stem cell transplant. These receptors all stem from a male patient younger than 18 who had a stem cell transplant for acute lymphoblastic leukemia, so the T cells may come from the graft donor.

The table lists this clonotype with a few counts. V usage is TRBV18 and J usage is TRBJ2-6, with D unresolved. V lost 3 bases and J 1 base, leaving 10 bases between the germline ends. This CDR3 region has 16 residues. Germline V gene lookup returns CDR1 KGHSH and CDR2 LQKENI. The CDR3 DNA follows: TGTGCCAGCTCACCCCGGAGTCCGTCTGGGGCCAACGTCCTGACTTTC. It encodes CASSPRSPSGANVLTF.

This clonotype was observed many times. The chain combines TRBV25-1 with TRBJ2-2; TRBD2 matches 8 bases. The length of the CDR3 is 16 residues. Trimming took 5 bases from V and 2 from J; bases not matched to a gene: 7. Germline CDR1 reads MGHDK; CDR2 reads SYGVNS. This chain's CDR3 is CASSRGGRKNTGELFF. CDR3 coding DNA: TGTGCCAGCAGTCGGGGCGGGAGGAAAAACACCGGGGAGCTGTTTTTT.

The chain carries TRBV29-1 and TRBJ2-6; 11 nucleotides agree with TRBD1. V was clipped by 7 bases and J by 10 bases; unmatched bases: 6. The germline CDR1 and CDR2 sequences are SQVTM and ANQGSEA. The CDR3 is 13 residues long. This CDR3 is CSAGTGGVNVLTF. For the CDR3, the DNA is TGCAGCGCCGGGACAGGGGGGGTTAACGTCCTGACTTTC.

The chain recombines TRBV5-1 with TRBJ2-7, with 9 positions matching TRBD1. The ends lost 3 bases at V and 3 bases at J; junction bases unmatched: 16. Per germline, CDR1 SGHRS and CDR2 YFSETQ. The CDR3 is 18 amino acids. The CDR3 DNA is TGCGCCAGCAGCTGGGGGACAGGGTCGACCTTTACTGGCTACGAGCAGTACTTC. Translation gives CASSWGTGSTFTGYEQYF.

This clonotype showed up just a few times. This chain uses TRBV5-1 with TRBJ2-5; the D call may be TRBD1 or TRBD2 (5 bases each). The CDR3 sequence is 14 residues long. Germline CDR1 reads SGHRS; CDR2 reads YFSETQ. V was trimmed by 2 bases and J by 1 base, leaving 9 bases between them. The CDR3 DNA reads TGCGCCAGCAGCTTCGGGGCTTCCCAAGAGACCCAGTACTTC. Encoded protein: CASSFGASQETQYF.

V gene TRBV7-9 combines with J gene TRBJ1-4, with D tentatively TRBD1 (5 bases). The CDR3 is made up of 16 amino acids. Between the trimmed V and J ends, which lost 2 bases and 2 bases, there was a span of 12 bases. Germline CDR1 is SEHNR and CDR2 is FQNEAQ (reference sequence). As DNA, the CDR3 is TGTGCCAGCAGCTTAATGGGGGGGACTACTAATGAAAAACTGTTTTTT. Amino acid sequence: CASSLMGGTTNEKLFF.

The chain links TRBV6-5 to TRBJ2-1; D remains ambiguous. The CDR3 totals 14 residues. Germline V gene data show CDR1 as MNHEY and CDR2 as SVGAGI. Trimming left V 0 bases short and J 10 bases short, with 13 bases between. The CDR3 is CASSYSGYLGEQFF. CDR3 DNA: TGTGCCAGCAGTTACTCCGGATACCTGGGCGAGCAGTTCTTC.

This chain connects TRBV7-2 to TRBJ2-1; D unresolved. Germline loops: CDR1 SGHTA, CDR2 FQGNSA. V was cut by 2 bases and J by 4 bases, with 12 bases left in between. The CDR3 loop spans 15 amino acids. The chain's CDR3 is CASSLRRFEYNEQFF. The CDR3 coding sequence is TGTGCCAGCAGCTTACGCAGGTTTGAGTACAATGAGCAGTTCTTC. The full variable domain, rest sourced from reference TRBV7-2 and TRBJ2-1, is GAGVSQSPSNKVTEKGKDVELRCDPISGHTALYWYRQSLGQGLEFLIYFQGNSAPDKSGLPSDRFSAERTGGSVSTLTIQRTQQEDSAVYLCASSLRRFEYNEQFFGPGTRLTVL.

This sequence joins TRBV15 and TRBJ2-2, with TRBD2 matching over 10 bases. V gave up 0 bases and J gave up 4 bases; unmatched junction bases: 11. The length of the CDR3 is 19 residues. Germline loops: CDR1 LNHNV, CDR2 YYDKDF (reference sequence). In DNA, the CDR3 is TGTGCCACCAGCAGAGATCCTAGCGGGAGAACCCTTGTCACCGGGGAGCTGTTTTTT. It specifies CATSRDPSGRTLVTGELFF. The variable domain in full, completed from reference TRBV15 and TRBJ2-2, reads DAMVIQNPRYQVTQFGKPVTLSCSQTLNHNVMYWYQQKSSQAPKLLFHYYDKDFNNEADTPDNFQSRRPNTSFCFLDIRSPGLGDTAMYLCATSRDPSGRTLVTGELFFGEGSRLTVL.

At least ten counts were recorded for this clonotype. V and J are TRBV2 and TRBJ1-5; D is possibly TRBD1 (5 bases). The CDR3 extends over 14 amino acids. The germline V gene encodes CDR1 SNHLY and CDR2 FYNNEI. The V end lost 10 bases, the J end lost 1 base, and 14 bases lay between the germline ends. CDR3 protein: CATDQGLSNQPQHF. The CDR3, as DNA: TGTGCCACCGATCAGGGATTAAGCAATCAGCCCCAGCATTTT.

This clonotype was found many times. The chain uses TRBV20-1 and TRBJ2-7; a possible D gene is TRBD2 (6 bases). The CDR3 spans 13 residues. From germline, CDR1 is DFQATT and CDR2 SNEGSKA (reference sequence). Deletions cut 5 bases from V and 2 bases from J, with 13 bases between. In nucleotides, the CDR3 is TGCAGTGCTGACCGGGACTGGCCCTACGAGCAGTACTTC. The encoded protein is CSADRDWPYEQYF.

In its sample, this clonotype was seen many times. The chain combines TRBV28 with TRBJ2-1; 14 positions match TRBD2. Per the germline V gene, CDR1 is MDHEN and CDR2 is SYDVKM. The CDR3 covers 16 residues. V was clipped by 3 bases and J by 8 bases; unmatched bases: 6. Written as DNA, the CDR3 is TGTGCCAGCAGTTTTTCCGGGACTAGCGGGGGCTATGAGCAGTTCTTC. This encodes CASSFSGTSGGYEQFF.

This clonotype was seen more than once but under ten times. One end of the junction fails to match germline, which may point to a read error. The gene calls are TRBV7-8 and TRBJ2-6; 9 positions agree with TRBD1. CDR3 length equals 20 residues. The germline CDR1 and CDR2 sequences are SGHVS and FQNEAQ. The CDR3 DNA reads as TGTGCCAGCAGCCTAGCCTGGAGGACAGGGGTTCTCTCTGGGGCCAACGTCCTGACTTTC. Protein: CASSLAWRTGVLSGANVLTF. Complete variable domain (other parts from reference TRBV7-8 and TRBJ2-6): GAGVSQSPRYKVAKRGQDVALRCDPISGHVSLFWYQQALGQGPEFLTYFQNEAQLDKSGLPSDRFFAERPEGSVSTLKIQRTQQEDSAVYLCASSLAWRTGVLSGANVLTFGAGSRLTVL.

This sequence joins TRBV4-2 and TRBJ2-7, with a possible D match to TRBD1 (7 bases). Trimming shortened V by 4 bases and J by 2 bases, and 15 bases separated the two germline ends. The CDR3 is 15 residues long. Germline V CDR1 and CDR2: LGHNA, YNFKEQ. For the CDR3, the DNA is TGTGCCAGCAGCCGGACAGGACTAAATACCTACGAGCAGTACTTC. Translation gives CASSRTGLNTYEQYF.

In its sample, this clonotype was seen a few times. The V gene is TRBV29-1, the J gene TRBJ2-1, with a tentative D call TRBD2 (5 bases). Trimming cost V 1 base and J 1 base, with 8 bases left between them. The V gene's germline CDR1 is SQVTM and CDR2 ANQGSEA. This CDR3 spans 14 amino acids. CDR3 bases: TGCAGCGTTGAAGTTGGAGGATCCTACAATGAGCAGTTCTTC. It specifies CSVEVGGSYNEQFF.

CDR3 DNA: TGTGCCAGTAGTATAGCTACAGGGACCCTCTCCGCCGGGGAGCTGTTTTTT. Its protein is CASSIATGTLSAGELFF. This chain connects TRBV19 to TRBJ2-2, with D possibly being TRBD1 (6 bases). V shed 1 base and J shed 6 bases, with 18 bases lying between them. CDR3 length equals 17 residues. CDR1 and CDR2 (germline): LNHDA, SQIVND (reference sequence).

J is TRBJ2-3 and V is TRBV5-1, with D hard to call. Trimming took 0 bases from V and 2 from J, leaving 10 bases between them. The germline V gene has CDR1 SGHRS and CDR2 YFSETQ. This CDR3 is built from 15 residues. CDR3 sequence (DNA): TGCGCCAGCAGCTTGGAATACCAAATCACAGATACGCAGTATTTT. As protein: CASSLEYQITDTQYF.

This clonotype was picked up a small number of times. The rearrangement uses TRBV5-1 and TRBJ1-2; 7 bases map to TRBD1. J gave up 6 bases and V 3 bases, and 5 bases lay outside the gene matches. This CDR3 is built from 13 residues. Germline loops: CDR1 SGHRS, CDR2 YFSETQ. CDR3 region: CASSSIGGDGYTF. The CDR3 DNA sequence: TGCGCCAGCAGCTCAATAGGGGGCGATGGCTACACCTTC.

The chain joins TRBV6-5 to TRBJ2-5; TRBD1 matches at 12 bases. Trimming at V came to 0 bases and at J to 6 bases, leaving 8 bases not matched to a gene. The CDR3 is 17 amino acids. CDR1 and CDR2 from the germline V gene are MNHEY and SVGAGI. The CDR3 here is CASSYSTHRDRGQTQYF. The CDR3 nucleotides read TGTGCCAGCAGTTACTCGACTCACCGGGACAGGGGGCAGACCCAGTACTTC.

This clonotype came up a few times. The V gene is TRBV5-4, the J gene TRBJ2-6; D remains ambiguous. Germline assignment: CDR1 SGHNT and CDR2 YYREEE (reference sequence). The CDR3 totals 16 residues. V was trimmed by 4 bases and J by 3 bases, leaving 14 bases between them. The CDR3 coding sequence is TGTGCCAGCAGCGTGGATACCCGCGGTGGGGCCAACGTCCTGACTTTC. Residues: CASSVDTRGGANVLTF.

This clonotype was seen a few times. The V call is TRBV6-2 or TRBV6-3, the J call TRBJ2-7; D ambiguous. Germline CDR1 and CDR2: MNHEY and SVGEGT. Trimming took off 4 bases at V and 3 bases at J, with 10 bases between the two ends. This CDR3 is 13 amino acids long. The CDR3: CASSFGSRYEQYF. CDR3 coding DNA: TGTGCCAGCAGTTTTGGTTCTCGCTACGAGCAGTACTTC.

This clonotype was picked up a small number of times. The V and J genes are TRBV10-3 and TRBJ2-7; the D gene is possibly TRBD2 (6 bases). This CDR3 spans 12 amino acids. The germline V and J ends were trimmed by 6 bases and 6 bases, with 12 bases remaining between them. Germline V gives CDR1 ENHRY, CDR2 SYGVKD. The CDR3 here is CAISELASEQYF. CDR3 nucleotide sequence: TGTGCCATCAGCGAACTAGCCTCCGAGCAGTACTTC.

This clonotype has ten or more counts. The chain carries TRBV29-1 and TRBJ2-1; 8 bases are a match to TRBD2. CDR3 size: 14 residues. Germline V gene lookup returns CDR1 SQVTM and CDR2 ANQGSEA. The V and J ends lost 3 bases and 8 bases, in that order; junction bases with no gene match: 9. The CDR3: CSVDNLLREDEQFF. The CDR3 bases are TGCAGCGTTGATAACCTTTTGCGGGAGGATGAGCAGTTCTTC.